This TCR beta chain was observed in a study of early T cells in non-severe SARS-CoV-2 infection. With regard to this clonotype: One end of the junction is discordant with germline, which a read error may explain.

There are 14 residues in the CDR3. Per germline, CDR1 MNHEY and CDR2 SVGEGT. Each cDNA molecule carried a unique molecular identifier. MiXCR, applied by TCRdb to the 5' RACE reads, yields one record per CDR3 protein. The sample has around 60,000 distinct CDR3 sequences; roughly an eighth are singletons. V gene TRBV6-2 or TRBV6-3 combines with J gene TRBJ2-1; D remains ambiguous. What was sequenced was whole blood. This TCR derives from an adult who was a healthcare worker with PCR-confirmed SARS-CoV-2 infection or an uninfected control (not recorded which). In DNA form, the CDR3 reads TGTGCCAGCAGTTTGGTCGAGGCCTACAATGGGCAGTTCTTC. Its translation: CASSLVEAYNGQFF.